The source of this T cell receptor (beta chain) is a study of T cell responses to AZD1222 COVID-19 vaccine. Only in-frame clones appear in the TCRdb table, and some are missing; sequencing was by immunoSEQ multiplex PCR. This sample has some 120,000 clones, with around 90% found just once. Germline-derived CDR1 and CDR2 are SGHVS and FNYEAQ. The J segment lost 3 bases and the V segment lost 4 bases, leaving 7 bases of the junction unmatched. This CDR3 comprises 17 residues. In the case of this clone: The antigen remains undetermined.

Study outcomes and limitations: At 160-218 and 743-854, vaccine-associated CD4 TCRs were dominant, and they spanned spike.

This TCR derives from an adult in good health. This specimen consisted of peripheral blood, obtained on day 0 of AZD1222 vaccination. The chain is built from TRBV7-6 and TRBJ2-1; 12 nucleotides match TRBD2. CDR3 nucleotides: TGTGCCAGCAGCTCATATTCTAGCGGGAGGGGCTACAATGAGCAGTTCTTC. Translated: CASSSYSSGRGYNEQFF.